A selection of T cell receptor beta chains follows, all from one sample in a study of control samples from healthy donors and cancer patients. Generated by immunoSEQ multiplex PCR, the TCRdb table keeps only in-frame clones and is missing some. The sample carries tens of thousands of clones, around nine tenths recorded once. The sequenced sample consisted of PBMCs. These receptors all stem from a man in his fifties with head and neck cancer. Each CDR3 is given with its conserved first and last residue. D genes are given only for firm matches. Only some rows state a clone size, as once, few, many or a class for expanded clones.

V: TRBV27; D: .; J: TRBJ1-1; length: 15; size: .; CDR3: CATRSYRAENTEAFF; DNA: TGTGCCACCAGGTCGTATCGGGCGGAGAACACTGAAGCTTTCTTT
V: TRBV7-9; D: .; J: TRBJ1-4; length: 18; size: few; CDR3: CASSGFLLHRAGHEKLFF; DNA: TGTGCCAGCAGCGGATTCCTCCTTCACAGGGCGGGTCATGAAAAACTGTTTTTT
V: TRBV7-3; D: TRBD1; J: TRBJ1-1; length: 15; size: .; CDR3: CASSQGDRVNTEAFF; DNA: TGTGCCAGCAGTCAAGGGGACAGGGTAAACACTGAAGCTTTCTTT
V: TRBV4-1; D: .; J: TRBJ2-1; length: 15; size: once; CDR3: CASGLAPSSYNEQFF; DNA: TGCGCCAGCGGGCTAGCGCCTAGCTCCTACAATGAGCAGTTCTTC
V: TRBV5-5; D: .; J: TRBJ2-2; length: 15; size: .; CDR3: CASSSQGANTGELFF; DNA: TGTGCCAGCAGCTCACAGGGAGCAAACACCGGGGAGCTGTTTTTT
V: TRBV5-1; D: TRBD1; J: TRBJ1-1; length: 15; size: few; CDR3: CASSPVDRGLTEAFF; DNA: TGCGCCAGCAGCCCGGTGGACAGGGGGCTCACTGAAGCTTTCTTT
V: TRBV6-1; D: .; J: TRBJ2-1; length: 11; size: .; CDR3: CASSAFREQFF; DNA: TGTGCCAGCAGCGCCTTTCGGGAGCAGTTCTTC
V: TRBV9; D: TRBD2; J: TRBJ2-5; length: 16; size: .; CDR3: CASSVGRGAAVETQYF; DNA: TGTGCCAGCAGCGTAGGGCGGGGGGCTGCCGTGGAGACCCAGTACTTC
V: TRBV4-1; D: .; J: TRBJ1-3; length: 17; size: .; CDR3: CASSQTVPIHSGNTIYF; DNA: TGCGCCAGCAGCCAGACCGTACCTATACACTCTGGAAACACCATATATTTT
V: TRBV9; D: TRBD2; J: TRBJ2-5; length: 17; size: once; CDR3: CASSADPSGGYQETQYF; DNA: TGTGCCAGCAGCGCAGACCCTAGCGGGGGGTACCAAGAGACCCAGTACTTC
V: TRBV7-6; D: TRBD2; J: TRBJ2-5; length: 19; size: .; CDR3: CASSPSGGVILLDQETQYF; DNA: TGTGCCAGCAGCCCTAGCGGGGGTGTGATCCTGTTGGACCAAGAGACCCAGTACTTC
V: TRBV5-3; D: .; J: TRBJ2-2; length: 17; size: .; CDR3: CARSPGWRDGQSGELFF; DNA: TGTGCCAGAAGCCCAGGGTGGAGGGACGGTCAATCCGGGGAGCTGTTTTTT
V: TRBV5-6; D: .; J: TRBJ1-2; length: 16; size: .; CDR3: CASSPPGRPSGYGYTF; DNA: TGTGCCAGCAGCCCCCCGGGCAGGCCATCGGGCTATGGCTACACCTTC